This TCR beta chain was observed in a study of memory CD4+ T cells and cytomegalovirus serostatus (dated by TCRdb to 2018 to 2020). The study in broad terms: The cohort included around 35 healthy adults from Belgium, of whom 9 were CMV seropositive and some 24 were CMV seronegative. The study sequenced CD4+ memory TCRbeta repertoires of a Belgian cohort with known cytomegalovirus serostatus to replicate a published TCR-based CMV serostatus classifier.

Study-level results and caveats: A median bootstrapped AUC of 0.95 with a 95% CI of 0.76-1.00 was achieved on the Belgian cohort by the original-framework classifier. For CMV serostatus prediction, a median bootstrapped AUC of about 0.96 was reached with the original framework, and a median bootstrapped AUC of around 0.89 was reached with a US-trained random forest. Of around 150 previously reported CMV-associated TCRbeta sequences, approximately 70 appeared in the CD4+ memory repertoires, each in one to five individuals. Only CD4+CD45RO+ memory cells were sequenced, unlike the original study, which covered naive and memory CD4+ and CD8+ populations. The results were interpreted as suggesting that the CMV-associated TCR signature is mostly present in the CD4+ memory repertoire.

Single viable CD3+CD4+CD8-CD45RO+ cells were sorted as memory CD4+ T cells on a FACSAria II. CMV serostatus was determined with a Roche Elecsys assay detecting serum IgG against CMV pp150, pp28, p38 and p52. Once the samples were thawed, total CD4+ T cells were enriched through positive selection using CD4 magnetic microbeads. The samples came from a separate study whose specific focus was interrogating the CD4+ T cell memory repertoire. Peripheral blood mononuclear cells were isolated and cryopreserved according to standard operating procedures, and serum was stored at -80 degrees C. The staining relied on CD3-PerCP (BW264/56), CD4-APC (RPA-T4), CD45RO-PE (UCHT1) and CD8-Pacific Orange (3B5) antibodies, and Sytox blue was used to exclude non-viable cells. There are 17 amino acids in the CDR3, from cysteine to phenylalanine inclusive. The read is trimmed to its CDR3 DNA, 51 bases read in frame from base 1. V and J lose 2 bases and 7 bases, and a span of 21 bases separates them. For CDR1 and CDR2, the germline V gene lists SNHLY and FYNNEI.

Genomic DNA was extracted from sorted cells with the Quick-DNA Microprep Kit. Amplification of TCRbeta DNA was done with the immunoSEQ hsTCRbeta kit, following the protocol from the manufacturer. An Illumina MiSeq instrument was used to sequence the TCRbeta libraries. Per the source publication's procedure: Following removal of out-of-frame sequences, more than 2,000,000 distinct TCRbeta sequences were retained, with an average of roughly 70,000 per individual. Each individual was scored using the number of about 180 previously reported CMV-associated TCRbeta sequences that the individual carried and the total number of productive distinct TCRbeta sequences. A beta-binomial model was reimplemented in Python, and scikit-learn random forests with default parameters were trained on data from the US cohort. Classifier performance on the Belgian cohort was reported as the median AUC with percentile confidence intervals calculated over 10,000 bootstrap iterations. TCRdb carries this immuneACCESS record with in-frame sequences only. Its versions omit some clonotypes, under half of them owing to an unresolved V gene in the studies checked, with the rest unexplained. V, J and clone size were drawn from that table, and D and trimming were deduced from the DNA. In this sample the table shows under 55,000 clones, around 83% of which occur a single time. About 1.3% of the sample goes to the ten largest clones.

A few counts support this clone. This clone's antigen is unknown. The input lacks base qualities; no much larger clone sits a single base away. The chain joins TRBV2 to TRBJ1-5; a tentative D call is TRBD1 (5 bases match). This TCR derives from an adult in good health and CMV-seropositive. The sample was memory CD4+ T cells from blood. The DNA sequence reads TGTGCCAGCAGTGAATTGCGGACTATGTGGGGGGACCAGCCCCAGCATTTT. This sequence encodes CASSELRTMWGDQPQHF.